Below, 3 T cell receptor beta chains from the same sample are listed, as sequenced in a study of CD8 T cells in ankylosing spondylitis. TCRdb reprocessed the 5' RACE reads via MiXCR and lists one record per CDR3 protein. This sample has around 120,000 distinct CDR3 sequences; 9.3% occur once, and the top ten carry approximately 3.4%. Source material: blood, either unsorted or a sorted T cell fraction (not recorded which). The receptors originated from a male donor with ankylosing spondylitis or in good health (not recorded which).

This clonotype appeared many times. The chain links TRBV24-1 to TRBJ2-5; either TRBD1 or TRBD2 may supply D (5 bases each). Trimming stripped 3 bases from V and 2 bases from J, with 15 bases between. This CDR3 region has 16 residues. Per the germline V gene, CDR1 is KGHDR and CDR2 is SFDVKD. CDR3 sequence reads: CATSDNTGTPQETQYF. The DNA of the CDR3 is TGTGCCACCAGTGATAATACCGGGACCCCACAAGAGACCCAGTACTTC.

This clonotype was picked up many times. The chain is built from TRBV12-3 or TRBV12-4 and TRBJ2-1; a weak D match, TRBD1 (6 bases). The V gene lost 3 bases and the J gene lost 2 bases, with 14 bases spanning the gap. The CDR3 is 16 amino acids. The CDR3 coding sequence is TGTGCCAGCAGTTTCGCAGGGGTTGGGACCTACAATGAGCAGTTCTTC. Amino acid sequence: CASSFAGVGTYNEQFF.

The chain carries TRBV5-1 and TRBJ1-5; perhaps TRBD1 as D (6 bases). CDR3 length equals 15 residues. V was trimmed by 4 bases and J by 3 bases, leaving 14 bases between them. The V gene's germline CDR1 is SGHRS and CDR2 YFSETQ. Here the CDR3 DNA reads TGCGCCAGCAGCCCAAGCACAGGGCCCAATCAGCCCCAGCATTTT. Amino acid sequence: CASSPSTGPNQPQHF.